Below are 10 T cell receptor beta chains sequenced from a single sample in a study of T-cell reconstitution after alpha-beta-depleted transplantation in children. A library of TCRbeta sequences, prepared with unique molecular identifiers, was generated. TCRdb used MiXCR to reprocess the PCR reads, holding one entry per CDR3 protein. Of 150,000 to 200,000 distinct CDR3 sequences listed, 5.5% to 7% are singletons. Sequenced material: PBMCs, taken before TCRalphabeta/CD19-depleted stem cell transplant. These receptors originate from a girl less than two years old with combined immunodeficiency, due to receive a stem cell transplant.

In its sample, this clonotype was seen a few times. The rearrangement links TRBV7-8 to TRBJ2-1; TRBD2 aligns across 7 bases. Per germline, CDR1 SGHVS and CDR2 FQNEAQ. The CDR3 is 16 amino acids. V was clipped by 5 bases and J by 8 bases; unmatched bases: 15. The CDR3 DNA reads TGTGCCAGCAGCCCGAATAAGCGGGGACTTGGGGATGAGCAGTTCTTC. Translated: CASSPNKRGLGDEQFF.

This clonotype has more than one count but fewer than ten. The V and J genes are TRBV5-5 and TRBJ1-2, with D possibly matching TRBD1 (5 bases). The length of the CDR3 is 17 residues. The germline V and J ends were trimmed by 4 bases and 4 bases, with 23 bases remaining between them. Germline CDR1 SGHKS, CDR2 YYEKEE (reference sequence). The CDR3 nucleotides read TGTGCCAGCAGCGCCGCATTTGGGGCAGAGATATTCTATGGCTACACCTTC. Translation gives CASSAAFGAEIFYGYTF.

This clonotype was picked up many times. The chain links TRBV29-1 to TRBJ1-4; D possibly corresponds to TRBD1 (5 bases). Germline V CDR1 and CDR2: SQVTM, ANQGSEA. This CDR3 spans 12 amino acids. Trimming left V 2 bases short and J 8 bases short, with 9 bases between. CDR3 bases: TGCAGCGTTGAAAGGCAGGGAGAAAAACTGTTTTTT. Amino acids: CSVERQGEKLFF.

This clonotype was recorded many times. This chain links TRBV29-1 with TRBJ2-1; 7 bases align to TRBD2. J was trimmed by 4 bases and V by 0 bases; bases with no gene match: 9. This CDR3 spans 16 amino acids. CDR1 is SQVTM and CDR2 is ANQGSEA in the germline V gene. CDR3 in DNA: TGCAGCGTTGAAGAAGCGGGGATGAGTGGGTACAATGAGCAGTTCTTC. It translates to CSVEEAGMSGYNEQFF.

The sample holds many counts of this clonotype. The CDR3, as DNA: TGCAGTGCCACACCCGGGACTAGTCTTGCAGATACGCAGTATTTT. This gives the protein CSATPGTSLADTQYF. The rearrangement links TRBV20-1 to TRBJ2-3, with 8 bases lining up with TRBD2. Germline assignment: CDR1 DFQATT and CDR2 SNEGSKA (reference sequence). The J segment lost 4 bases and the V segment lost 6 bases, leaving 12 bases of the junction unmatched. The CDR3 spans 15 residues.

This clonotype was seen many times. The chain uses TRBV7-2 and TRBJ2-1, with 11 bases aligning to TRBD2. CDR1 and CDR2 from the germline V gene are SGHTA and FQGNSA. The CDR3 consists of 15 residues. V dropped 5 bases and J dropped 5; count of bases not matched to a gene: 5. The CDR3, as DNA: TGTGCCAGCAGCCTACTAGCGGGGGTACACAATGAGCAGTTCTTC. Amino acids: CASSLLAGVHNEQFF.

This clonotype was seen only a few times. The chain has TRBV20-1 and TRBJ2-7; 8 positions agree with TRBD2. The germline CDR1 and CDR2 sequences are DFQATT and SNEGSKA (reference sequence). The CDR3 has 16 residues. Trimming cost V 5 bases and J 0 bases; bases outside gene matches: 12. The CDR3 coding sequence is TGCAGTGCTGACGAGGGCGGCGGGAGGAGCTCCTACGAGCAGTACTTC. It is translated as CSADEGGGRSSYEQYF.

The rearrangement links TRBV11-2 to TRBJ2-7; TRBD2 might be the D (6 bases). Trimming shortened V by 1 base and J by 7 bases, and 8 bases separated the two germline ends. CDR3 size: 12 residues. Germline V gives CDR1 SGHAT, CDR2 FQNNGV. CDR3 bases: TGTGCCAGCAGCTTAGGCGGGGAAGAGCAGTACTTC. Residues: CASSLGGEEQYF.

This clonotype appeared a few times. The rearrangement joins TRBV2 to TRBJ2-1, with TRBD2 matching 11 bases. The CDR3 sequence is 18 residues long. Germline assignment: CDR1 SNHLY and CDR2 FYNNEI. V was clipped by 5 bases and J by 1 base; unmatched bases: 10. CDR3 nucleotide sequence: TGTGCCAGCAGTTTGCTAGCGGGAGGAGGAATATCCTACAATGAGCAGTTCTTC. Its translation: CASSLLAGGGISYNEQFF.

Many counts were recorded for this clonotype. This sequence joins TRBV29-1 and TRBJ1-2; TRBD1 agrees at 7 bases. Losses at the gene ends were 7 bases for V and 3 bases for J; bases not matched to a gene: 5. CDR1 is SQVTM, CDR2 ANQGSEA, per germline. The CDR3 covers 12 residues. CDR3 residues: CSAHTGDYGYTF. In DNA form, the CDR3 reads TGCAGCGCCCACACAGGGGACTATGGCTACACCTTC.